A single sample is the source of the 13 T cell receptor beta chains below, sequenced in a study of blood T cell repertoires in COVID-19. Profiled with immunoSEQ multiplex PCR; TCRdb holds only in-frame clones, not every one. The sample has over 250,000 clones, roughly nine tenths seen once. The specimen sequenced was peripheral blood. The receptors were gathered from a woman in her 30s with COVID-19, enrolled during active disease.

This clone was recorded once. V usage is TRBV4-1 and J usage is TRBJ1-5; 10 bases line up with TRBD1. J was trimmed by 0 bases and V by 1 base; bases with no gene match: 6. This CDR3 comprises 18 residues. Germline loops: CDR1 MGHRA, CDR2 YSYEKL. CDR3 nucleotides: TGCGCCAGCAGCCAAGGGACAGGGGGAGAACTTAGCAATCAGCCCCAGCATTTT. This gives the protein CASSQGTGGELSNQPQHF.

The chain links TRBV5-4 to TRBJ2-7; D possibly corresponds to TRBD1 (5 bases). This CDR3 is 16 amino acids long. The V end was cut by 4 bases, the J end by 1 base, with 18 bases between. The germline CDR1 and CDR2 sequences are SGHNT and YYREEE (reference sequence). The CDR3 sequence: CASSPLGPGKSYEQYF. Here the CDR3 DNA reads TGTGCCAGCAGCCCGCTGGGGCCTGGGAAATCCTACGAGCAGTACTTC.

The chain carries TRBV10-3 and TRBJ1-2; no clear D. The ends were cut back, 1 base at V and 4 bases at J, with 13 bases in the middle. This CDR3 comprises 15 residues. Germline V CDR1 and CDR2: ENHRY, SYGVKD. CDR3 coding DNA: TGTGCCATCAGTGAGTTAGTTACGGCGGCCTATGGCTACACCTTC. Its translation: CAISELVTAAYGYTF.

V gene TRBV3-1 (or the pseudogene TRBV3-2) combines with J gene TRBJ2-5; 12 positions match TRBD2. Germline V gene data show CDR1 as LGHDT and CDR2 as YNNKEL (reference sequence). The J segment lost 5 bases and the V segment lost 1 base, leaving 5 bases of the junction unmatched. This CDR3 contains 16 residues. The DNA for the CDR3 is TGTGCCAGCAGCCAAGCACTAGCGGGAGGTGCCGAGACCCAGTACTTC. Its translation: CASSQALAGGAETQYF.

The rearrangement joins TRBV28 to TRBJ1-1, with D perhaps matching TRBD1 (6 bases). The CDR3 length is 14 residues. The germline V and J ends were trimmed by 4 bases and 3 bases, with 12 bases remaining between them. Germline V lookup: CDR1 MDHEN, CDR2 SYDVKM. CDR3 protein: CASSSPQGHTEAFF. The CDR3 coding sequence is TGTGCCAGCAGTTCTCCACAGGGACACACTGAAGCTTTCTTT.

The chain joins TRBV30 to TRBJ1-5; D might be TRBD1 (6 bases). The germline V gene encodes CDR1 GTSNPN and CDR2 SVGIG (reference sequence). Trimming removed 3 bases at V and 3 bases at J, with 15 bases between. The CDR3 extends over 15 amino acids. CDR3 nucleotides: TGTGCCTGGAGCCGTAACCGGGACAACAATCAGCCCCAGCATTTT. It codes for CAWSRNRDNNQPQHF.

This clone was seen once. V gene TRBV11-2 combines with J gene TRBJ1-5, with D unclear. The CDR3 runs 16 residues. V was clipped by 1 base and J by 2 bases, with 12 bases between them. Per the germline V gene, CDR1 is SGHAT and CDR2 is FQNNGV. CDR3 DNA sequence: TGTGCCAGCAGCTTAGCCGCCGGCACAGGCAATCAGCCCCAGCATTTT. This encodes CASSLAAGTGNQPQHF.

This chain joins TRBV23-1 and TRBJ1-6, with 11 positions matching TRBD1. TRBV23-1 qualifies as an ORF whose function is uncertain. V trimming: 3 bases; J trimming: 7 bases; junction bases outside the gene matches: 8. There are 17 residues in the CDR3. The CDR3 here is CASSHSGTGGFNSPLHF. In DNA form, the CDR3 reads TGCGCCAGCAGTCATTCCGGGACAGGGGGTTTCAATTCACCCCTCCACTTT.

The V call is TRBV5-5, the J call TRBJ2-1; weak D call: TRBD1 (5 bases). Germline V gene data show CDR1 as SGHKS and CDR2 as YYEKEE (reference sequence). The CDR3 sequence is 15 residues long. Trimming left V 4 bases short and J 3 bases short, with 14 bases between. The CDR3 bases are TGTGCCAGCAGCCCCCGACAGATCAACTACAATGAGCAGTTCTTC. Encoded protein: CASSPRQINYNEQFF. Full variable domain (outside the CDR3, taken from reference TRBV5-5 and TRBJ2-1): DAGVTQSPTHLIKTRGQQVTLRCSPISGHKSVSWYQQVLGQGPQFIFQYYEKEERGRGNFPDRFSARQFPNYSSELNVNALLLGDSALYLCASSPRQINYNEQFFGPGTRLTVL.

This clone was seen just once. V is TRBV19 and J is TRBJ1-5; 10 nucleotides align to TRBD1. Germline V CDR1 and CDR2: LNHDA, SQIVND (reference sequence). Trimming at V came to 8 bases and at J to 7 bases, leaving 5 bases not matched to a gene. This CDR3 region has 13 residues. The CDR3 loop is CASSGTGEQPQHF. The CDR3 coding sequence is TGTGCCAGTTCAGGGACAGGGGAGCAGCCCCAGCATTTT.

The chain is built from TRBV19 and TRBJ2-7, with 8 bases aligning to TRBD1. The CDR3 totals 14 residues. Trimming at V came to 5 bases and at J to 3 bases, leaving 6 bases not matched to a gene. Looked up from germline, CDR1 is LNHDA and CDR2 is SQIVND (reference sequence). This chain's CDR3 is CASSAPGQVYEQYF. The CDR3 DNA follows: TGTGCCAGTAGTGCTCCGGGACAGGTCTACGAGCAGTACTTC.

The V gene is TRBV7-9, the J gene TRBJ1-1; 7 bases are a match to TRBD1. V lost 5 bases and J lost 0; bases outside the gene matches: 6. Germline-derived CDR1 and CDR2 are SEHNR and FQNEAQ (reference sequence). The CDR3 has 15 residues. The CDR3 loop is CASSPVTGLNTEAFF. CDR3 coding DNA: TGTGCCAGCAGCCCGGTGACAGGGTTGAACACTGAAGCTTTCTTT.

The genes are TRBV5-6 and TRBJ1-4; D may be TRBD1 (5 bases). The V gene's germline CDR1 is SGHDT and CDR2 YYEEEE. CDR3 length equals 15 residues. The V gene lost 4 bases and the J gene lost 8 bases, with 18 bases spanning the gap. The CDR3 DNA is TGTGCCAGCAGCCTCGCGGTCGCAGGGAGGGAAAAACTGTTTTTT. Translation: CASSLAVAGREKLFF.